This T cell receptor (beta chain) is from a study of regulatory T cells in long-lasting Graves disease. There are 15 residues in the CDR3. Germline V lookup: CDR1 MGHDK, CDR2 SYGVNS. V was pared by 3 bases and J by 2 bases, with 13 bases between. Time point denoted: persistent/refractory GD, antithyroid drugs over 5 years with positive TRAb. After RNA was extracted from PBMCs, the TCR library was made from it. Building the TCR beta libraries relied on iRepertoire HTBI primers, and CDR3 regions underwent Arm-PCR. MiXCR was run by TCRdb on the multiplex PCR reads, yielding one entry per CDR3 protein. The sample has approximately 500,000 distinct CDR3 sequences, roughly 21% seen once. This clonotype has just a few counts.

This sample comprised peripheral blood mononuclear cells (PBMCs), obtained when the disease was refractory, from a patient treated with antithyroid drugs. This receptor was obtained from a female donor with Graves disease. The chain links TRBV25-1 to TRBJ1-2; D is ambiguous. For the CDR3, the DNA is TGTGCCAGCAGTGAGTCGGCAGGCGCGAACTATGGCTACACCTTC. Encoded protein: CASSESAGANYGYTF.